Listed below are T cell receptor beta chains from one sample, sequenced in a study of T cell responses to AZD1222 COVID-19 vaccine. Repertoires were generated with immunoSEQ multiplex PCR, while TCRdb's copy carries only in-frame clones and drops some. Found here are some 110,000 clones, more than 70% of them singletons; the top ten hold around 17%. Sample: peripheral blood, taken 28 days after the second AZD1222 dose. These receptors were obtained from an adult who received the AZD1222 COVID-19 vaccine. Each CDR3 is given with its conserved first and last residue. A D gene is named only where the DNA matches it firmly. The listing skips clone size in some rows; elsewhere it reads once, few, many or a size class.

D gene: NA
V gene: TRBV18
J gene: TRBJ1-1
clone size: NA
CDR3 DNA: TGTGCCAGCTCACCACCGAGCGGTAGGGACCAAGCTTTCTTT
CDR3 protein: CASSPPSGRDQAFF

D gene: NA
V gene: TRBV12-3/TRBV12-4
J gene: TRBJ1-2
clone size: NA
CDR3 DNA: TGTGCCAGCAGTTTTGTGGTGACCTATGGCTACACCTTC
CDR3 protein: CASSFVVTYGYTF

D gene: NA
V gene: TRBV28
J gene: TRBJ1-1
clone size: NA
CDR3 DNA: TGTGCCAGCAGTCTAACTGTAATGAACGCTGAAGCTTTCTTT
CDR3 protein: CASSLTVMNAEAFF

D gene: NA
V gene: TRBV5-1
J gene: TRBJ1-1
clone size: NA
CDR3 DNA: TGCGCCAGCAGCTTGGATACAGGGAGGACTGAAGCTTTCTTT
CDR3 protein: CASSLDTGRTEAFF

D gene: NA
V gene: TRBV2
J gene: TRBJ2-3
clone size: NA
CDR3 DNA: TGTGCCAGCATCCGGAGCGGCCCTCGGGATACGCAGTATTTT
CDR3 protein: CASIRSGPRDTQYF

D gene: NA
V gene: TRBV18
J gene: TRBJ1-1
clone size: NA
CDR3 DNA: TGTGCCAGCTCACCAGCAACCACTGAAGCTTTCTTT
CDR3 protein: CASSPATTEAFF

D gene: NA
V gene: TRBV10-2
J gene: TRBJ2-7
clone size: NA
CDR3 DNA: TGCGCCAGCAGGAGAGTGGGGGACGCTCAAACTGTTCCCTACGAGCAGTACTTC
CDR3 protein: CASRRVGDAQTVPYEQYF

D gene: NA
V gene: TRBV19
J gene: TRBJ1-6
clone size: NA
CDR3 DNA: TGTGCCAGTCAAATCGACAGGCCGAATTCACCCCTCCACTTT
CDR3 protein: CASQIDRPNSPLHF

D gene: TRBD1
V gene: TRBV29-1
J gene: TRBJ1-2
clone size: few
CDR3 DNA: TGCAGCGCCCGACCCGGACAGGGTGATTATGGCTACACCTTC
CDR3 protein: CSARPGQGDYGYTF

D gene: NA
V gene: TRBV29-1
J gene: TRBJ2-7
clone size: NA
CDR3 DNA: TGCAGCGCCCGGGACTTTCTCTCCTACGAGCAGTACTTC
CDR3 protein: CSARDFLSYEQYF

D gene: TRBD1
V gene: TRBV18
J gene: TRBJ2-7
clone size: once
CDR3 DNA: TGTGCCAGCTCACTACAACGACAGGGGGCGGGGAGCTACGAGCAGTACTTC
CDR3 protein: CASSLQRQGAGSYEQYF

D gene: TRBD1
V gene: TRBV5-6
J gene: TRBJ1-2
clone size: NA
CDR3 DNA: TGTGCCAGCAGCGTGGACAGGGGGCGCGACTATGGCTACACCTTC
CDR3 protein: CASSVDRGRDYGYTF

D gene: NA
V gene: TRBV6-2/TRBV6-3
J gene: TRBJ2-3
clone size: NA
CDR3 DNA: TGTGCCAGCAGTTACTCGAACCAGCCAGATACGCAGTATTTT
CDR3 protein: CASSYSNQPDTQYF